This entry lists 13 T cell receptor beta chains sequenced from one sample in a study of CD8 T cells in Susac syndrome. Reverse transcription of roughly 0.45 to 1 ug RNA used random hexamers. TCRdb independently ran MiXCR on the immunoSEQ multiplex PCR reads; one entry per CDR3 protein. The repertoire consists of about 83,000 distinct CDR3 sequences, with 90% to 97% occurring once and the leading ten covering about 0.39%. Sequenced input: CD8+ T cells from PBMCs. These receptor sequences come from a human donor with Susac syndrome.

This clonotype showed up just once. The CDR3 sequence: CASSLSPGQHEAFF. The CDR3, as DNA: TGTGCCAGCAGCTTAAGCCCGGGACAGCATGAAGCTTTCTTT. The chain links TRBV11-2 to TRBJ1-1; 7 bases line up with TRBD1. The V segment lost 2 bases and the J segment 7 bases; nucleotides outside the gene matches: 7. The CDR3 runs to 14 residues. CDR1 and CDR2 (germline): SGHAT, FQNNGV.

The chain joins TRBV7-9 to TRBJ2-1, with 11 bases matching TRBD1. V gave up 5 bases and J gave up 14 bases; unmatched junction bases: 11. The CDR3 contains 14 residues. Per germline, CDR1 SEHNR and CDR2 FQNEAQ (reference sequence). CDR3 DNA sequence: TGTGCCAGCAGCGCTTGGGCCGGGACAGGGGGAAAGTTCTTC. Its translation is CASSAWAGTGGKFF. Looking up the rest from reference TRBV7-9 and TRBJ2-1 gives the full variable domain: DTGVSQNPRHKITKRGQNVTFRCDPISEHNRLYWYRQTLGQGPEFLTYFQNEAQLEKSRLLSDRFSAERPKGSFSTLEIQRTEQGDSAMYLCASSAWAGTGGKFFGPGTRLTVL.

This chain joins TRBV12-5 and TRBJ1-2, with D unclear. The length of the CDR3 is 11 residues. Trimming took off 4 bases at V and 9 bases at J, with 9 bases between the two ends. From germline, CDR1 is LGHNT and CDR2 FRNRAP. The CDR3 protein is CASGSPGRYTF. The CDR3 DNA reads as TGTGCTAGTGGTTCCCCCGGGCGCTACACCTTC.

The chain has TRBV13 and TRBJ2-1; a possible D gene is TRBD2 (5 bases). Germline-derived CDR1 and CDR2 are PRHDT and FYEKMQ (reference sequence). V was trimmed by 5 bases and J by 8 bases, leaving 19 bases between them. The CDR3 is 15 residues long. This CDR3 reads CASSPRSGYQDEQFF. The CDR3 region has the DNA TGTGCCAGCAGCCCCCGGTCGGGATACCAGGATGAGCAGTTCTTC.

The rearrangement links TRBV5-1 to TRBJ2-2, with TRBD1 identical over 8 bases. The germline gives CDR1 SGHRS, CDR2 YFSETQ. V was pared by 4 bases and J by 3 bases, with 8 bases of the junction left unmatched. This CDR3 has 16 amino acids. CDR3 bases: TGCGCCAGCAGCCTCCGCGGACAGGGTTACACCGGGGAGCTGTTTTTT. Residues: CASSLRGQGYTGELFF.

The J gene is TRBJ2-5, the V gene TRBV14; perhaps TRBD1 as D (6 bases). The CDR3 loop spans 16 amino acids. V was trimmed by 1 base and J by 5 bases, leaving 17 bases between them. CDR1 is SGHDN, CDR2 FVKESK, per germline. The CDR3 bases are TGTGCCAGCAGCCAAGGGGCTACAGGGAACGACGAGACCCAGTACTTC. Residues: CASSQGATGNDETQYF.

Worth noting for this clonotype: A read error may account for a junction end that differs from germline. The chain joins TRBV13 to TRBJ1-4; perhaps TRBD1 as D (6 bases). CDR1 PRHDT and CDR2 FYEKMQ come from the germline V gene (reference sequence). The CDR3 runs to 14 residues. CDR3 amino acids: CASSLGQSNEKLFF. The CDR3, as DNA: TGTGCCAGCAGCCTAGGACAGTCTAATGAAAAACTGTTTTTT.

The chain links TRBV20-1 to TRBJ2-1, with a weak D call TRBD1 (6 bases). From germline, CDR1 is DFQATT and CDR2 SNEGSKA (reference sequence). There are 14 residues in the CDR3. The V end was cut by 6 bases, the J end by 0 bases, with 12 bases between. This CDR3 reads CSATGQSSYNEQFF. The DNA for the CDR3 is TGCAGTGCCACAGGACAGTCCTCCTACAATGAGCAGTTCTTC.

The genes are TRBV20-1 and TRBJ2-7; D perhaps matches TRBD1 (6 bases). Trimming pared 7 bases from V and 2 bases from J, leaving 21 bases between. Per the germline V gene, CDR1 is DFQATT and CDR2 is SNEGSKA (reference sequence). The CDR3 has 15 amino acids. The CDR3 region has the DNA TGCAGTGTTGTCCCCCAGGGACATGACGCCTACGAGCAGTACTTC. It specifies CSVVPQGHDAYEQYF.

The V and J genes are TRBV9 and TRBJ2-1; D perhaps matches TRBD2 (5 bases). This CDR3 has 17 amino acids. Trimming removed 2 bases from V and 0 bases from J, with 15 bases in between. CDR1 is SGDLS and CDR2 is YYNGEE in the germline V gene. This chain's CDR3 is CASSVRAALSSYNEQFF. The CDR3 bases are TGTGCCAGCAGCGTGAGGGCCGCCCTAAGCTCCTACAATGAGCAGTTCTTC.

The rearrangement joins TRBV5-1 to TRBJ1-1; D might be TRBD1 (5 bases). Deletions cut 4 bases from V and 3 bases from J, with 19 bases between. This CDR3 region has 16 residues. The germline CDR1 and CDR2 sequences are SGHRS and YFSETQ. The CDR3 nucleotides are TGCGCCAGCAGCCAACCGAAGGAGGGGAAAGACACTGAAGCTTTCTTT. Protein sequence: CASSQPKEGKDTEAFF.

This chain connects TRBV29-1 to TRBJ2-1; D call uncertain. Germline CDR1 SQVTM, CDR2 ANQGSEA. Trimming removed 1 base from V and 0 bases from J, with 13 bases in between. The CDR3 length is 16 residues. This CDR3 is CSVEGGVGLSYNEQFF. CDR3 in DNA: TGCAGCGTTGAAGGTGGGGTCGGGCTCTCCTACAATGAGCAGTTCTTC.

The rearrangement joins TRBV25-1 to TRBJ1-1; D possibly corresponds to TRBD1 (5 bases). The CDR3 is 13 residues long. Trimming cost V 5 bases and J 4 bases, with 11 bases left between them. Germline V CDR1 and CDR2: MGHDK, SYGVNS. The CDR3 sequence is CASSKGLGTEAFF. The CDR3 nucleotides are TGTGCCAGCAGTAAGGGGTTGGGCACTGAAGCTTTCTTT.